This T cell receptor (beta chain) was obtained from a study of T cells in Graves' hyperthyroidism and ophthalmopathy. Patients affected by ophthalmopathy presented a Clinical Activity Score of at least 3, a NOSPECS grade of at least 4, and disease duration below 3 months. This sample holds PBMCs from less than 13 ml fresh peripheral blood. Amplification targeted TCR beta CDR3 regions from RNA transcripts. The primer set for the first-round RT-PCR of the TCR CDR3 was HTBI. MiXCR was run by TCRdb on the multiplex PCR reads, yielding one entry per CDR3 protein. The table includes about 52,000 distinct CDR3 sequences, about half detected once. There are many counts of this clonotype. Its target is unknown. The V and J ends lost 3 bases and 0 bases respectively, with 6 bases between them. Germline CDR1 and CDR2: LNHDA and SQIVND (reference sequence). The CDR3 totals 14 residues. Study results and caveats: Ophthalmopathy could be told apart from stable hyperthyroidism with a 13 V-J model.

This clonotype originated in a woman aged 50 to 60 with Graves' ophthalmopathy. The chain links TRBV19 to TRBJ1-3; the D gene is possibly TRBD1 (5 bases). Sequencing used blood. The CDR3 spells CASSIGASGNTIYF. The CDR3 bases are TGTGCCAGTAGTATCGGGGCCTCTGGAAACACCATATATTTT.